One sample yielded the 14 T cell receptor beta chains listed below, sequenced in a study of OX40 agonist ivuxolimab in advanced cancers. Method: immunoSEQ multiplex PCR; TCRdb's copy keeps in-frame clones and lacks some. The profile shows more than 35,000 clones, roughly 80% of them singletons. The sample in question was CD4+ or CD8+ T cells sorted from blood, obtained in a trial of the OX40 agonist ivuxolimab. The receptors here all came from an adult with an advanced solid tumor such as melanoma, head and neck, liver or kidney cancer.

This sequence joins TRBV27 and TRBJ2-3, with D perhaps matching TRBD1 (5 bases). V shed 5 bases and J shed 10 bases, with 13 bases lying between them. CDR3 length: 12 residues. CDR1 and CDR2 from the germline V gene are MNHEY and SMNVEV (reference sequence). CDR3 sequence reads: CASSDQGLAQYF. The CDR3 DNA follows: TGTGCCAGCAGTGACCAGGGCTTAGCGCAGTATTTT.

On this clone itself: At one end, the junction sequence differs from germline, possibly due to a read error. V usage is TRBV27 and J usage is TRBJ2-7; D unresolved. The length of the CDR3 is 11 residues. Germline CDR1 reads MNHEY; CDR2 reads SMNVEV (reference sequence). CDR3 nucleotide sequence: TGTGCCAGCGGTTTACCCCACGAGCAGTACTTC. Amino acids: CASGLPHEQYF.

The V gene is TRBV4-1, the J gene TRBJ2-5; tentatively, D is TRBD2 (6 bases). CDR1 and CDR2 from the germline V gene are MGHRA and YSYEKL. Between the trimmed V and J ends, which lost 0 bases and 1 base, there was a span of 15 bases. The CDR3 runs 17 residues. The DNA for the CDR3 is TGCGCCAGCAGCCAAGATCTGGTAGCGGTCGTCCAAGAGACCCAGTACTTC. This translates into CASSQDLVAVVQETQYF.

V usage is TRBV27 and J usage is TRBJ1-2, with 10 bases aligning to TRBD1. V lost 4 bases to trimming and J lost 3 bases; unmatched junction nucleotides: 14. Germline CDR1 is MNHEY and CDR2 is SMNVEV (reference sequence). CDR3 length: 18 residues. The CDR3 here is CASSSIFTGTGDDYGYTF. In nucleotides, the CDR3 is TGTGCCAGCAGTTCAATCTTCACCGGGACAGGGGACGACTATGGCTACACCTTC.

V usage is TRBV5-4 and J usage is TRBJ2-1; D is undetermined. Trimming pared 4 bases from V and 6 bases from J, leaving 11 bases between. The CDR3 contains 13 residues. Looked up from germline, CDR1 is SGHNT and CDR2 is YYREEE (reference sequence). The CDR3 DNA is TGTGCCAGCAGCCCGGCAGAAGTCAATGAGCAGTTCTTC. Its translation is CASSPAEVNEQFF. The variable domain in full, completed from reference TRBV5-4 and TRBJ2-1, reads ETGVTQSPTHLIKTRGQQVTLRCSSQSGHNTVSWYQQALGQGPQFIFQYYREEENGRGNFPPRFSGLQFPNYSSELNVNALELDDSALYLCASSPAEVNEQFFGPGTRLTVL.

The CDR3 region is CASSKVERSSYEQYF. As DNA, the CDR3 is TGTGCCAGCAGCAAAGTGGAGCGGAGCTCCTACGAGCAGTACTTC. This rearrangement joins TRBV21-1 to TRBJ2-5; TRBD2, the table's D call, was not compared with the DNA. The DNA end lines up better with TRBJ2-7; the J call may be wrong. TRBV21-1 is assigned pseudogene status. CDR3 length equals 15 residues.

This chain links TRBV27 with TRBJ2-5; D uncertain. Trimming cost V 6 bases and J 0 bases, with 11 bases left between them. Germline CDR1 MNHEY, CDR2 SMNVEV (reference sequence). The CDR3 extends over 14 amino acids. CDR3 coding DNA: TGTGCCAGCAGCTTAGGCCAGTACCAAGAGACCCAGTACTTC. It is translated as CASSLGQYQETQYF.

The V gene is TRBV2, the J gene TRBJ2-7, with a possible D match to TRBD1 (6 bases). Trimming took 5 bases from V and 5 from J, leaving 16 bases between them. CDR3 size: 14 residues. Germline V CDR1 and CDR2: SNHLY, FYNNEI. CDR3 DNA sequence: TGTGCCAGCAGTCTCAGGGGACATCCTAACGAGCAGTACTTC. Its translation: CASSLRGHPNEQYF.

This clone was found once. The CDR3 DNA reads TGTGCCAGCAGTTTAGGGCGGGGGCTGGGGGAGCAGTACTTC. It translates to CASSLGRGLGEQYF. V usage is TRBV27 and J usage is TRBJ2-7; a possible D gene is TRBD2 (7 bases). V lost 2 bases and J lost 7, with 15 bases in between. CDR3 length equals 14 residues. Germline CDR1 MNHEY, CDR2 SMNVEV (reference sequence).

The rearrangement links TRBV2 to TRBJ2-3; 7 bases match TRBD2. Per germline, CDR1 SNHLY and CDR2 FYNNEI. The CDR3 is 13 amino acids. V lost 5 bases to trimming and J lost 4 bases; unmatched junction nucleotides: 3. CDR3 amino acids: CASSQGRADTQYF. In DNA form, the CDR3 reads TGTGCCAGCAGTCAAGGGAGGGCAGATACGCAGTATTTT. The full variable domain, with the rest looked up from reference TRBV2 and TRBJ2-3, is EPEVTQTPSHQVTQMGQEVILRCVPISNHLYFYWYRQILGQKVEFLVSFYNNEISEKSEIFDDQFSVERPDGSNFTLKIRSTKLEDSAMYFCASSQGRADTQYFGPGTRLTVL.

V is TRBV9 and J is TRBJ1-2; D uncertain. V was cut by 5 bases and J by 4 bases, with 12 bases left in between. Germline CDR1 is SGDLS and CDR2 is YYNGEE. The CDR3 is made up of 13 amino acids. CDR3 nucleotide sequence: TGTGCCAGCAGGAACGGACGGACCTATGGCTACACCTTC. Translation: CASRNGRTYGYTF.

This chain links TRBV2 with TRBJ1-2; D gene unclear. CDR3 size: 13 residues. With 6 bases removed from V and 4 bases from J, the gap between germline ends came to 12 bases. The germline gives CDR1 SNHLY, CDR2 FYNNEI. CDR3: CASSKSPAYGYTF. CDR3 coding DNA: TGTGCCAGCAGCAAGTCCCCCGCCTATGGCTACACCTTC.

The chain carries TRBV27 and TRBJ2-5; D perhaps matches TRBD1 (6 bases). CDR1 and CDR2 from the germline V gene are MNHEY and SMNVEV (reference sequence). The CDR3 runs 16 residues. V was shortened by 3 bases and J by 1 base, with 15 bases between the two germline ends. The CDR3 DNA follows: TGTGCCAGCAGTTTCTTACCCGGGACACCCCAAGAGACCCAGTACTTC. It yields the protein CASSFLPGTPQETQYF.

This chain links TRBV10-1 with TRBJ2-1; 9 bases fit TRBD1. Losses at the gene ends were 6 bases for V and 10 bases for J; bases not matched to a gene: 4. Germline CDR1 is WNHNN and CDR2 is SYGVQD (reference sequence). The CDR3 runs to 12 residues. The CDR3 reads CASSAGTGEQFF. CDR3 bases: TGCGCCAGCAGCGCCGGGACAGGGGAGCAGTTCTTC.